The 5 T cell receptor beta chains given below trace back to one sample, sequenced in a study of blood T cells in healthy people across ages. It was with a sample-barcoded 5' primer and a J-beta primer mix that a second PCR of about 6 to 12 cycles was run. TCRdb reanalysed the 5' RACE reads using MiXCR and keeps one entry per CDR3 protein. The table records more than 450,000 distinct CDR3 sequences, around 27% of them present only once. The data were also submitted as part of a second study, on T cells of mothers and their children.

The sequenced sample consisted of blood. These receptors all stem from a boy aged 2 to 10 in good health.

The chain combines TRBV5-1 with TRBJ2-7; 11 bases align to TRBD2. The germline V gene encodes CDR1 SGHRS and CDR2 YFSETQ. The CDR3 is 15 residues long. The V and J ends lost 1 base and 6 bases, in that order; junction bases with no gene match: 6. The CDR3, as DNA: TGCGCCAGCAGCTTGCTTAGCGGGAGGGCAGCCGAGCAGTACTTC. Its translation is CASSLLSGRAAEQYF. Looking up the rest from reference TRBV5-1 and TRBJ2-7 gives the full variable domain: KAGVTQTPRYLIKTRGQQVTLSCSPISGHRSVSWYQQTPGQGLQFLFEYFSETQRNKGNFPGRFSGRQFSNSRSEMNVSTLELGDSALYLCASSLLSGRAAEQYFGPGTRLTVT.

This CDR3 is CASSQSLPGLRSRTGELFF. The DNA of the CDR3 is TGTGCCAGCAGCCAAAGTCTACCCGGGTTGAGGTCCCGCACCGGGGAGCTGTTTTTT. This rearrangement joins TRBV3-1 to TRBJ2-2, with D uncertain. The V end was cut by 2 bases, the J end by 4 bases, with 23 bases between. CDR1 LGHDT and CDR2 YNNKEL come from the germline V gene (reference sequence). The CDR3 length is 19 residues.

This clonotype was counted a few times. The V and J genes are TRBV15 and TRBJ1-1, with D perhaps TRBD1 (6 bases). Germline CDR1 is LNHNV and CDR2 is YYDKDF (reference sequence). The V end lost 2 bases, the J end lost 1 base, and 11 bases lay between the germline ends. The CDR3 has 15 residues. As DNA, the CDR3 is TGTGCCACCAGCAGACAGACAGGACCGAACACTGAAGCTTTCTTT. Translating gives CATSRQTGPNTEAFF.

This sequence joins TRBV28 and TRBJ2-2, with D unclear. Germline values: CDR1 MDHEN, CDR2 SYDVKM. The CDR3 spans 15 residues. V lost 3 bases, J lost 3 bases, and 11 bases lay in between. For the CDR3, the DNA is TGTGCCAGCAGTTTCTCACAGAAGTACACCGGGGAGCTGTTTTTT. Residues: CASSFSQKYTGELFF.

The chain employs TRBV5-1 and TRBJ2-2; TRBD2 might be the D (5 bases). V lost 4 bases to trimming and J lost 6 bases, with 16 bases between them. The CDR3 covers 15 residues. CDR1 is SGHRS, CDR2 YFSETQ, per germline. The CDR3: CASSLGIDYSGELFF. Written as DNA, the CDR3 is TGCGCCAGCAGCCTCGGGATTGACTATTCCGGGGAGCTGTTTTTT.